Reported below is one T cell receptor (beta chain). Its target antigen remains unknown. No base quality information exists; no much larger clone differs at one position. Using the deep immunoSEQ assay, TCR CDR3 regions were amplified from genomic DNA by multiplex PCR. Extracted genomic DNA from each cell subset was distributed evenly across all wells of several immunoSEQ 96-well plates, and each plate was treated as a replicate. Each replicate PCR for sorted subsets received around 210 ng genomic DNA, equal to 30,000 or so T cell genomes. Purified libraries were quantified with a Qubit 3.0 fluorometer, sized on a Bioanalyzer 2100, and re-quantified with the KAPA Library Quantification kit. Every immunoSEQ 96-well plate was sequenced on a separate single-read 150-cycle Illumina NextSeq 550 flow cell. As for the authors' bioinformatics: Because only junctional sequences without quality scores were contained in the immunoSEQ output, filtering matching that applied to full-length reads could not be performed. Sequences were annotated with PyIR, a Python wrapper for IgBLAST v1.9, using IMGT germline references to assign V/J genes and CDR3. Reads were filtered out if the reads had weak V/J assignments (E-value above 1e-6), no CDR3, stop codons, out-of-frame junctions, or ambiguous translated residues. V3J clonotypes were defined as sequences sharing an identical inferred V gene, J gene, and CDR3 amino acid sequence. The percentage overlap between two repertoires was calculated by dividing the number of shared unique clonotypes by the size of the smaller repertoire. Repertoire richness was assessed with RTK rarefaction, the Chao1 estimator, and Recon v2.1 estimates of unobserved clonotypes. Generation probabilities were computed with OLGA for all TCRbeta clonotypes obtained by the gDNA method from several donors. The source is immuneACCESS, and TCRdb retained only in-frame sequences with V and J called. Part of the clones is not carried over; for the studies checked, unresolved V genes explain less than half of this, and the remainder is unexplained. V, J and clone size are taken as reported in that table, and D and trimming were inferred from the DNA itself. The sample yields under 2,000,000 clones; less than 95% were counted once. The ten largest clonotypes hold 1.2% of the sample.

The V end loses 5 bases and the J end loses 1 base, and a stretch of 11 bases separates them. The CDR3, from cysteine to phenylalanine, totals 14 residues. This entry keeps only the CDR3 DNA: 42 bases, framed from base 1. The germline V gene (reference sequence) provides CDR1 LNHNV and CDR2 YYDKDF. This record comes from a study of shared clonotypes between healthy human individuals (dated by TCRdb to about 2020). About the investigation overall: A few men and a couple of women, aged 18 to 49 years, made up the cohort. Each donor's leukapheresis produced roughly between roughly 0.85 and 10 billion PBMCs. Different laboratories and diverse techniques were used to prepare libraries and sequence TCR repertoires, to increase sequencing depth and limit assay-specific biases. Blood TCR repertoires of four to six healthy adults were deeply sequenced to estimate repertoire size and the extent of clonotype sharing between individuals. For each donor, CD4 naive and CD4 memory were each given three plates, CD8 naive was given two plates, and CD8 memory was given one plate.

CD8 naive samples were CD45RO-negative cells positively selected for CCR7, giving a CD45RA+CCR7+ population that excluded TemRA cells. The donors were healthy, HIV-negative adults who had no recently reported acute infections or vaccinations. Only Caucasian adults living in Nashville, Tennessee, USA were represented among the donors. After blood collection by leukapheresis, PBMCs were isolated using Ficoll-Histopaque density gradient centrifugation and then cryopreserved in the vapor phase of liquid nitrogen. Purity and quantity of every magnetically sorted T cell population were checked by analytical flow cytometry. Genomic DNA was isolated from every sorted fraction and measured by UV absorbance on a Nanodrop 2000c. General conclusions and limits of the study: Estimated clonotype richness was generally larger for naive than for memory subsets. Pairwise subsampling led to the expectation that sequencing depth would affect the degree of clonotype sharing among donors. Sharing across a handful of donors was observed for roughly 5% of naive CD4, 3.5% of naive CD8, 2% to 2.5% of memory CD4, and around 0.4% of memory CD8 clonotypes. Sampling was restricted to blood, and TCR repertoires in tissues likely differ from the TCR repertoires found in blood. Even with the large sequencing depth, rarefaction of the sorted-subset datasets indicated that sequencing was incomplete. Compared with non-shared clonotypes, clonotypes shared by all four sorted-subset donors had higher generation probabilities. The genetic and exposure-history diversity represented was limited by the small number of donors.

Sample: naive CD8+ T cells sorted from blood. Read against the paper, the sample's cell subset or site label means: CD45RA+CCR7+. The V and J genes are TRBV15 and TRBJ1-1, with the D segment identity uncertain. The receptor comes from a man between 18 and 29 years old in good health. The CDR3 protein sequence reads: CATSPGGSNTEAFF. In nucleotide form, the sequence is TGTGCCACCAGCCCAGGAGGATCGAACACTGAAGCTTTCTTT.